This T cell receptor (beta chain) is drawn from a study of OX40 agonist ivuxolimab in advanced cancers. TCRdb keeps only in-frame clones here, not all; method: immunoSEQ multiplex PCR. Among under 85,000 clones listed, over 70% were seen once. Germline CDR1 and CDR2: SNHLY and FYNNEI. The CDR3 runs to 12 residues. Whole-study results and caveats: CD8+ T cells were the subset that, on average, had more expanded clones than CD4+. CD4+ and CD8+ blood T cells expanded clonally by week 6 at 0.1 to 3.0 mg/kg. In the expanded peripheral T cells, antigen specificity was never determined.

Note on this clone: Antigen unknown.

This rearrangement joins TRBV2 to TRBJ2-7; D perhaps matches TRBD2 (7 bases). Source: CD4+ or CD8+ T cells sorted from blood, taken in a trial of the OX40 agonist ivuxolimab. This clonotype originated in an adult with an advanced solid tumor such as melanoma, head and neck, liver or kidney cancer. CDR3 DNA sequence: TGTGGCATAGGGGGGGACGGGTACGAGCAGTACTTC. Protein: CGIGGDGYEQYF.